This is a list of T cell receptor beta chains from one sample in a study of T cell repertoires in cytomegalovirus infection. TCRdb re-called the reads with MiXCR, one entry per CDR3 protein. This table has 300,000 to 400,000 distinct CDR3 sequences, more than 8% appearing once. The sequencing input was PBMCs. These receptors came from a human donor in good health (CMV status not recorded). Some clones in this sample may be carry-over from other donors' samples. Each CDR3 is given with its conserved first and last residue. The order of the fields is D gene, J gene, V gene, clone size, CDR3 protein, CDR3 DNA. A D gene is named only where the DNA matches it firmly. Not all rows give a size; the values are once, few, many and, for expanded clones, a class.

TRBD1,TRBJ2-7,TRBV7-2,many,CASSPARGTGSYEQYF,TGTGCCAGCAGCCCCGCCCGCGGGACAGGGTCCTACGAGCAGTACTTC
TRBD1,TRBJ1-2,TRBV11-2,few,CASSPIRERKGQEGYTF,TGTGCCAGCAGCCCAATTAGGGAGAGGAAGGGACAGGAGGGCTACACCTTC
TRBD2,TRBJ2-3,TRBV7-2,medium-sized,CASSYLAGGPGDTQYF,TGTGCCAGCAGCTATCTAGCGGGAGGGCCTGGGGATACGCAGTATTTT
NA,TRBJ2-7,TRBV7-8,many,CASSYSTGWRYEQYF,TGTGCCAGCAGCTACTCCACAGGGTGGCGCTACGAGCAGTACTTC
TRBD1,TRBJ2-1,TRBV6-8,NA,CASRRTGTGTFF,TGTGCCAGCAGACGGACCGGGACAGGGACGTTCTTC
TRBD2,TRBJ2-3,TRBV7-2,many,CASSLAYSGGSTDTQYF,TGTGCCAGCAGCTTAGCATATAGCGGGGGCAGCACAGATACGCAGTATTTT
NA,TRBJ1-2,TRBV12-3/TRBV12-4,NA,CASSFGGTGGYGYTF,TGTGCCAGCAGTTTTGGGGGAACTGGGGGATATGGCTACACCTTC
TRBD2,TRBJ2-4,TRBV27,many,CASSPSGGKNIQYF,TGTGCCAGCAGTCCTTCGGGGGGCAAAAACATTCAGTACTTC
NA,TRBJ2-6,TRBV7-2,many,CASSLRATGSGANVLTF,TGTGCCAGCAGCTTAAGGGCTACAGGGTCCGGGGCCAACGTCCTGACTTTC
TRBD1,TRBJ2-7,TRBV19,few,CASSTPGTVTNEQYF,TGTGCCAGTAGTACCCCCGGGACAGTAACGAACGAGCAGTACTTC
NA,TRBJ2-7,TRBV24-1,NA,CATSDSLQASSYNEQYF,TGTGCCACCAGTGATTCTCTACAGGCGAGCTCCTACAATGAGCAGTACTTC
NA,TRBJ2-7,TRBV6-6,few,CASSHGVSYEQYF,TGTGCCAGCAGTCACGGGGTCAGCTACGAGCAGTACTTC
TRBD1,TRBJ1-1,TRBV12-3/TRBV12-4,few,CASSIDRGNTEAFF,TGTGCCAGCAGTATCGACAGGGGGAACACTGAAGCTTTCTTT
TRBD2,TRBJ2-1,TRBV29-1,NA,CSVDGTSAYNEQFF,TGCAGCGTTGACGGAACTAGCGCATACAATGAGCAGTTCTTC
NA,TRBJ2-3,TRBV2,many,CASSQLRTSTDTQYF,TGTGCCAGCTCCCAGTTGCGGACGAGCACAGATACGCAGTATTTT
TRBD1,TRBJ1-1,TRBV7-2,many,CASSWRTGGLNTEAFF,TGTGCCAGCAGCTGGCGGACAGGGGGCCTGAACACTGAAGCTTTCTTT
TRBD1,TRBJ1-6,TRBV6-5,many,CASTEGQGPTPLHF,TGTGCCAGCACTGAGGGACAGGGACCGACACCCCTCCACTTT
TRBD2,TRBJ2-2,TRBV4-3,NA,CASSPSGGAGELFF,TGCGCCAGCAGCCCTTCGGGGGGGGCCGGGGAGCTGTTTTTT
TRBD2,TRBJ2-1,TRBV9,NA,CASSPGLAGPYNEQFF,TGTGCCAGCAGCCCAGGACTAGCGGGACCCTACAATGAGCAGTTCTTC
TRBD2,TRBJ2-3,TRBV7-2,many,CASSLSGGTDTQYF,TGTGCCAGCAGCTTAAGCGGGGGCACAGATACGCAGTATTTT
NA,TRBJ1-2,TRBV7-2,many,CASSLGSGSQRAVYTF,TGTGCCAGCAGCTTAGGGTCAGGTTCTCAACGGGCGGTCTACACCTTC
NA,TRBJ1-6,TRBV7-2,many,CASSLVGVNSPLHF,TGTGCCAGCAGCTTAGTCGGAGTAAATTCACCCCTCCACTTT
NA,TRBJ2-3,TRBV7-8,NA,CASSERLTDTQYF,TGTGCCAGCAGCGAGCGTCTAACAGATACGCAGTATTTT
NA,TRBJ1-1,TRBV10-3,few,CAISEETEAFF,TGTGCCATCAGTGAGGAAACTGAAGCTTTCTTT
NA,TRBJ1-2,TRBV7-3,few,CASSFLIAYGYTF,TGTGCCAGCAGCTTCCTGATAGCTTATGGCTACACCTTC
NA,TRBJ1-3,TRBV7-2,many,CASSLDSGPSGNTIYF,TGTGCCAGCAGCTTAGATTCAGGTCCCTCTGGAAACACCATATATTTT
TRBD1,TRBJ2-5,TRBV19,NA,CASSTRDREETQYF,TGTGCCAGTAGTACCCGGGACAGGGAAGAGACCCAGTACTTC